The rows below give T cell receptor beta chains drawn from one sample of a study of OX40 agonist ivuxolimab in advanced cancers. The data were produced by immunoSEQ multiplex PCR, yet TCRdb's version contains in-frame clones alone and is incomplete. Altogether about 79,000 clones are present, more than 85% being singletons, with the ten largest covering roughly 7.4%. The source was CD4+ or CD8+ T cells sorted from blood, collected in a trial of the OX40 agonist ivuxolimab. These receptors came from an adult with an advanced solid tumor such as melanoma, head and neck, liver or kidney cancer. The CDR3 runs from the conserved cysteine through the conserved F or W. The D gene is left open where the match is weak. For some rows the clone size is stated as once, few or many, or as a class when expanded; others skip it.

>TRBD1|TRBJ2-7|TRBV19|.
TGTGCCAGCCGCTACCGGGACAGGGATTCTAACGAGCAGTACTTC
CASRYRDRDSNEQYF
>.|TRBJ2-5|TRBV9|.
TGTGCCAGCAGCGTAGGCGGGACGGAGACCCAGTACTTC
CASSVGGTETQYF
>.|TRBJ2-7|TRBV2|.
TGTGCCAGCACAATTTCTTCCTACGAGCAGTACTTC
CASTISSYEQYF
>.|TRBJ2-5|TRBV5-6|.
TGTGCCAGCCTGGAGGGAGTAGGAGAGACCCAGTACTTC
CASLEGVGETQYF
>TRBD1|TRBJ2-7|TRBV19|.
TGTGCCAGTAGCGTACAGGGGCAAGCGAGTTACGAGCAGTACTTC
CASSVQGQASYEQYF
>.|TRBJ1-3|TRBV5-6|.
TGTGCCAGCAGCTTGTGGGGCTCTGGAAACACCATATATTTT
CASSLWGSGNTIYF
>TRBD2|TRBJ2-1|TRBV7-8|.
TGTGCCAGCAGCTTAGGTCAGGGACTAGCGGGAGGGTCCTACAATGAGCAGTTCTTC
CASSLGQGLAGGSYNEQFF
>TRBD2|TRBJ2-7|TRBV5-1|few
TGCGCCAGCACACTAGCGGGAGGGCGCGAGCAGTACTTC
CASTLAGGREQYF
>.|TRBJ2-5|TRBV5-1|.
TGCGCCAGCGCAGCAACGTACCAAGAGACCCAGTACTTC
CASAATYQETQYF
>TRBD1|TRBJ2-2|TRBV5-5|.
TGTGCCAGCAGCTGGGGACAGGGTACCGGGGAGCTGTTTTTT
CASSWGQGTGELFF
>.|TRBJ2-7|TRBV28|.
TGTGCCAGCAAGATCGACAGCTCCTACGAGCAGTACTTC
CASKIDSSYEQYF
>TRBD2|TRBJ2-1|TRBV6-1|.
TGTGCCAGCAGAGGGACTAGCGGGAGCTATGAGCAGTTCTTC
CASRGTSGSYEQFF
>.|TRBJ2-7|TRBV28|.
TGTGCCAGCAGTTTACTGGCAGGGAATATGGGTCGCGAGCAGTACTTC
CASSLLAGNMGREQYF
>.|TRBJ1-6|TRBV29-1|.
TGCAGCGTTGGACAGGCAGGGGATTCACCCCTCCACTTT
CSVGQAGDSPLHF
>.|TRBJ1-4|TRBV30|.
TGTGCCTGGAGTAGGGGACACGGGATGTTGGGGGAAAAACTGTTTTTC
CAWSRGHGMLGEKLFF